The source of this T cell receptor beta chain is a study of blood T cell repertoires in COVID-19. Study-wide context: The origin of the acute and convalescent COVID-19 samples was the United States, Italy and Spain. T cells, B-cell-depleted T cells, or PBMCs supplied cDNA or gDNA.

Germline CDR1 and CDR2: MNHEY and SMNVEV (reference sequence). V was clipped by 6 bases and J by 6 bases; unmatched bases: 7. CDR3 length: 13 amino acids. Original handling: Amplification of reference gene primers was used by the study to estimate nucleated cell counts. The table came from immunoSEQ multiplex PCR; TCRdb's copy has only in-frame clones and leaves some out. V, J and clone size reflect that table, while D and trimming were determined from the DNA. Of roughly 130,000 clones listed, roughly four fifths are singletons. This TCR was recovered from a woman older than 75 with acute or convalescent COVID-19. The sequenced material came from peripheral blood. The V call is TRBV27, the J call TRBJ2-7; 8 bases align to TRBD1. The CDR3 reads CASRPGQVVEQYF. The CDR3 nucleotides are TGTGCCAGCAGGCCGGGACAGGTCGTCGAGCAGTACTTC.